Detailed here is one TCR beta chain. CD8 cells regarded as naive lacked CD45RO, were positively chosen for CCR7, and omitted terminally differentiated effector memory CD45RA+ cells. The donors, healthy adults who were HIV-negative, had experienced no recent acute infections or vaccinations. This specimen comes from a study of shared clonotypes between healthy human individuals. V lost 4 bases, J lost 7 bases, and 6 bases stayed unmatched. The CDR3 extends over 13 amino acids. Germline CDR1 SGHNT, CDR2 YYREEE (reference sequence). Sorted-subset replicate PCRs used around 200 ng of genomic DNA. This amount corresponded to about 30,000 T cell genomes. The table came from immunoSEQ multiplex PCR; TCRdb's copy has only in-frame clones and leaves some out. The repertoire holds around 560,000 clones, with approximately 95% as singletons.

The rearrangement links TRBV5-4 to TRBJ2-7, with 9 bases aligning to TRBD1. The TCR was taken from a woman aged 25 to 39 in good health. Sequencing input: naive CD8+ T cells sorted from blood. CDR3 loop: CASSQGQGLEQYF. The DNA of the CDR3 is TGTGCCAGCAGCCAAGGACAGGGGCTTGAGCAGTACTTC.